This T cell receptor beta chain appears in the sequencing data of a study of T cells in women clearing cervical HPV infection. Study-level background: Blood came at first lesion visit for cases, post-clearance for controls.

V was pared by 6 bases and J by 4 bases, with 15 bases of the junction left unmatched. The CDR3 is 17 residues long. Germline CDR1 and CDR2: MNHEY and SVGEGT. As regards this clone: The read ends 3 residues before the CDR3 terminus; that terminus is restored from the germline J gene.

Libraries were prepared by immunoSEQ multiplex PCR; TCRdb keeps only in-frame clonotypes and omits some of them. With tens of thousands of clones in the sample, the ten largest clones hold about a sixth. Sequencing input: blood buffy coat. This sequence joins TRBV6-2 or TRBV6-3 and TRBJ2-1; the match to TRBD2 covers 7 bases. The TCR comes from a woman aged 18 to 75 with a cervical HPV16 infection that either progressed to CIN3+ or cleared (not recorded which). The CDR3 spells CASSLTAGRGPYNEQFF. CDR3 DNA, as far as it was read: TGTGCCAGCAGCCTGACCGCAGGGAGGGGCCCATACAATGAG.